Here is one T cell receptor beta chain with its context. Its antigen is unidentified. This entry is derived from a study of cytomegalovirus exposure and HLA in healthy donors. Study-wide background: The Caucasian-associated ancestry cluster contained 81% of the roughly 400 genotyped donors. Study-wide findings and caveats: Certain indistinguishable V segments, among them TRBV6-2 and TRBV6-3, were excluded. Compared with the roughly 700-donor mean, an Asian-associated ancestry cluster reportedly had fewer N-insertions, according to a later analysis. One variant, a missense change in DCLRE1C, was linked in a later analysis to TCR beta V- and J-gene trimming.

The PCR contained 60 Vbeta and 13 Jbeta primers. Sequencing used immunoSEQ multiplex PCR; TCRdb keeps in-frame clones, though not all of them. The sample lists roughly 110,000 clones; around 80% were seen once. This CDR3 region has 15 residues. Germline V CDR1 and CDR2: SGHTA, FQGNSA. V lost 5 bases, J lost 4 bases, and 4 bases stayed unmatched. The genes are TRBV7-2 and TRBJ1-6, with 8 bases fitting TRBD1. Sequenced input: PBMCs. The clonotype originates from a woman between 45 and 65 years old in good health and CMV-seropositive. The CDR3 DNA reads TGTGCCAGCAGCGCCCGGACAGGGTATAATTCACCCCTCCACTTT. It encodes CASSARTGYNSPLHF.